These 5 T cell receptor beta chains were all obtained from the same sample, sequenced in a study of blood T cell repertoires in COVID-19. The method was immunoSEQ multiplex PCR; TCRdb's version includes in-frame clones alone and lacks a portion of them. Seen here are roughly 230,000 clones, 70% to 90% observed once, and the top ten hold around 0.98%. Sequences were obtained from peripheral blood. The source of these receptors is a man aged 35 to 55 with acute or convalescent COVID-19.

The chain has TRBV6-5 and TRBJ1-2; D is uncertain. Trimming left V 0 bases short and J 2 bases short, with 10 bases between. Germline V CDR1 and CDR2: MNHEY, SVGAGI. The CDR3 is 15 residues long. The CDR3 region has the DNA TGTGCCAGCAGTTACTCAGAGCGGCCGAACTATGGCTACACCTTC. It codes for CASSYSERPNYGYTF.

V and J are TRBV24-1 and TRBJ2-2; 11 bases match TRBD2. After removal of 5 bases from V and 5 bases from J, the junction contained 3 bases not matched to a gene. Germline-derived CDR1 and CDR2 are KGHDR and SFDVKD. The length of the CDR3 is 15 residues. The CDR3 here is CATSASGGFTGELFF. The CDR3 nucleotides read TGTGCCACCAGTGCTAGCGGGGGGTTTACCGGGGAGCTGTTTTTT.

The V gene is TRBV7-3, the J gene TRBJ2-5; maybe TRBD1 (5 bases). Germline V gene data show CDR1 as SGHTA and CDR2 as FQGTGA. V was shortened by 5 bases and J by 4 bases, with 14 bases between the two germline ends. The CDR3 consists of 14 residues. The CDR3, as DNA: TGTGCCAGCAGCCCCCAGGGAAGGCCAGAGACCCAGTACTTC. Translation: CASSPQGRPETQYF.

CDR3 DNA sequence: TGTGCCAGCAGCTTAGGGAGCGCGGGGGAAGCTTTCTTT. This sequence encodes CASSLGSAGEAFF. The chain joins TRBV5-6 to TRBJ1-1; D is unresolved. Trimming took 2 bases from V and 8 from J, leaving 13 bases between them. The CDR3 runs 13 residues. Germline CDR1 SGHDT, CDR2 YYEEEE.

The gene calls are TRBV19 and TRBJ2-3; the D is unclear. This CDR3 region has 13 residues. The V gene lost 7 bases and the J gene lost 1 base, with 9 bases spanning the gap. The V gene's germline CDR1 is LNHDA and CDR2 SQIVND (reference sequence). CDR3 amino acids: CASTPPGTDTQYF. The DNA for the CDR3 is TGTGCCAGTACACCCCCGGGCACAGATACGCAGTATTTT. Together with reference TRBV19 and TRBJ2-3, the CDR3 gives the full variable domain: DGGITQSPKYLFRKEGQNVTLSCEQNLNHDAMYWYRQDPGQGLRLIYYSQIVNDFQKGDIAEGYSVSREKKESFPLTVTSAQKNPTAFYLCASTPPGTDTQYFGPGTRLTVL.